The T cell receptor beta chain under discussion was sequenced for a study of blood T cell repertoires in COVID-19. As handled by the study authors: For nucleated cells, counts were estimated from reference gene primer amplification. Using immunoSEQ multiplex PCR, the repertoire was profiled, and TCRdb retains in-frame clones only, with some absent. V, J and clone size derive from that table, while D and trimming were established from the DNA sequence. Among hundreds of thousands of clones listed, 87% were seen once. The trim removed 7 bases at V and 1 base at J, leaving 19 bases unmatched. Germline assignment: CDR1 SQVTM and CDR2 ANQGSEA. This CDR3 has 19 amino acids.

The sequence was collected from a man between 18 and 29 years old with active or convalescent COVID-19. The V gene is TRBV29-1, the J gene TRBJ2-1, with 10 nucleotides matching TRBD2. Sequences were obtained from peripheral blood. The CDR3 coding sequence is TGCAGCGCACCCCAAGGGCTAGCGGGAGTTTCGCGTTCCTACAATGAGCAGTTCTTC. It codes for CSAPQGLAGVSRSYNEQFF.